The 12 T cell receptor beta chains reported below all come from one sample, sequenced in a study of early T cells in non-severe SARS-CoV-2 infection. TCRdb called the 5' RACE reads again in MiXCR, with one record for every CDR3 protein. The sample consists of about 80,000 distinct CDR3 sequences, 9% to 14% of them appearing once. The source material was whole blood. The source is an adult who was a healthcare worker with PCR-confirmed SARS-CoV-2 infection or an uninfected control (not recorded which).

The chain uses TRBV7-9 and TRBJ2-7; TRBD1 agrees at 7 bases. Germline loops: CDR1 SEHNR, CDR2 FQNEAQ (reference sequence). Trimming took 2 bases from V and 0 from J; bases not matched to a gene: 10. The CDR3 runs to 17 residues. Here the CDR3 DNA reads TGTGCCAGCAGCTTAAAGGCGACAGGGAAGAGCTCCTACGAGCAGTACTTC. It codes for CASSLKATGKSSYEQYF.

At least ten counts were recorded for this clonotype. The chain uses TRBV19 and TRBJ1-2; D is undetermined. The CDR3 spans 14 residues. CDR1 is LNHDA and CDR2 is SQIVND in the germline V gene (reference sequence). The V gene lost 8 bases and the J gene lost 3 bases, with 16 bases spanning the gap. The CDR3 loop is CASRTGKMDYGYTF. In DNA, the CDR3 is TGTGCCAGTCGAACCGGGAAGATGGACTATGGCTACACCTTC. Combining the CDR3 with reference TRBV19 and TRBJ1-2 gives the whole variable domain DGGITQSPKYLFRKEGQNVTLSCEQNLNHDAMYWYRQDPGQGLRLIYYSQIVNDFQKGDIAEGYSVSREKKESFPLTVTSAQKNPTAFYLCASRTGKMDYGYTFGSGTRLTVV.

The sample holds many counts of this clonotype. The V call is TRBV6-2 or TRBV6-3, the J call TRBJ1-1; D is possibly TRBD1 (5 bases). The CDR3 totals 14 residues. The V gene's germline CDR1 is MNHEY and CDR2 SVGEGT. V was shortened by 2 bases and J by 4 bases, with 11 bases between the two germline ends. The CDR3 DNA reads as TGTGCCAGCAGTTACGAGGGGAGAGGCACTGAAGCTTTCTTT. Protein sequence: CASSYEGRGTEAFF.

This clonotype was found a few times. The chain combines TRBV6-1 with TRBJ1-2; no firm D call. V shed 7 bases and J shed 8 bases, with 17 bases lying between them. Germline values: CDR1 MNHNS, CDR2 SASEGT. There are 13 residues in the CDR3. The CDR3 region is CASTDEGLSGYTF. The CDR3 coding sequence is TGTGCCAGCACCGACGAGGGCCTATCCGGCTACACCTTC.

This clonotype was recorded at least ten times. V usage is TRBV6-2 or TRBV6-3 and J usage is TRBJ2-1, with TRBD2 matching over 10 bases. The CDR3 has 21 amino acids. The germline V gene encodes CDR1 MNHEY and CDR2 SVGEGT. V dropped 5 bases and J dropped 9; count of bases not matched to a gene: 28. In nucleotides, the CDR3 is TGTGCCAGCAGTCGAGCCGGGCCCTGGGGGATAAGCGGGAGGGCCGGGGGTGAGCAGTTCTTC. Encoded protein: CASSRAGPWGISGRAGGEQFF.

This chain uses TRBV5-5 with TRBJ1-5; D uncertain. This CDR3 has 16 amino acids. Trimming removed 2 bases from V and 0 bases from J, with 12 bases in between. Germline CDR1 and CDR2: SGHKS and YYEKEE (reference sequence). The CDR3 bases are TGTGCCAGCAGCTTATCCGGAACGGTTAGCAATCAGCCCCAGCATTTT. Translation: CASSLSGTVSNQPQHF.

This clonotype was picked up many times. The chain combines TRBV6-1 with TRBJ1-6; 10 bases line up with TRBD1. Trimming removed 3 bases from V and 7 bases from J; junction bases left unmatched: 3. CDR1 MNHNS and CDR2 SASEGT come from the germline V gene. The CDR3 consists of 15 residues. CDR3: CASSEGQGLNSPLHF. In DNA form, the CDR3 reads TGTGCCAGCAGTGAGGGACAGGGGTTGAATTCACCCCTCCACTTT.

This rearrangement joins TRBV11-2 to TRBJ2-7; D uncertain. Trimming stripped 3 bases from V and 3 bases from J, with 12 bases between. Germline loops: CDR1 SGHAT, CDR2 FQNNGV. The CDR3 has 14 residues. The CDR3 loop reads CASSFFRTNYEQYF. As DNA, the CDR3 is TGTGCCAGCAGCTTCTTCAGGACGAACTACGAGCAGTACTTC.

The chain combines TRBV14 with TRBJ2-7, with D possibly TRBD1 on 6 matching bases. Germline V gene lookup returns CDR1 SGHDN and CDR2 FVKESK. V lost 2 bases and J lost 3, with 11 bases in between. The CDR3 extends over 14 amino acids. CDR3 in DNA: TGTGCCAGCAGCCAATACACAGGGCTCTACGAGCAGTACTTC. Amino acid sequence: CASSQYTGLYEQYF.

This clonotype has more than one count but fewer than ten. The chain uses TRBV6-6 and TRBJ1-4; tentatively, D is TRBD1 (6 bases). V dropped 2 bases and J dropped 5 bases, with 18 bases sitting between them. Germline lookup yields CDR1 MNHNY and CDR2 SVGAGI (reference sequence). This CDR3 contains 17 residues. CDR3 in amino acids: CASSYPRGPSENEKLFF. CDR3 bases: TGTGCCAGCAGTTACCCCAGGGGACCCTCGGAGAATGAAAAACTGTTTTTT.

CDR3 region: CASRRGANNEQFF. DNA for the CDR3: TGTGCCAGCAGAAGGGGGGCCAACAATGAGCAGTTCTTC. This chain connects TRBV6-2 or TRBV6-3 to TRBJ2-1; D tentatively fits TRBD1 or TRBD2 (6 bases each). This CDR3 is 13 amino acids long. Germline values: CDR1 MNHEY, CDR2 SVGEGT. V was pared by 6 bases and J by 5 bases, with 11 bases between.

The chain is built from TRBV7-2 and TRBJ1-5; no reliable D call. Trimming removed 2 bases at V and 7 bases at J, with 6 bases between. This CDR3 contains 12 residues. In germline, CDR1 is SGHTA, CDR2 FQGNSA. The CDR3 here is CASSLPPQPQHF. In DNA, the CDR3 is TGTGCCAGCAGCTTACCTCCCCAGCCCCAGCATTTT.